This TCR beta chain emerged from a study of blood T cells in healthy people across ages. About this clonotype: The antigen is not known.

V lost 3 bases and J lost 4; bases outside the gene matches: 9. Germline lookup yields CDR1 MGHRA and CDR2 YSYEKL. The CDR3 loop spans 16 amino acids. Primed by a sample-barcoded 5' primer and a J-beta primer mix, a second PCR proceeded for about 6 to 11 cycles. CDR3-containing paired-end reads numbering at least 2.5 million came from each sample. TCRdb passed the 5' RACE reads through MiXCR, listing each CDR3 protein once. The sample carries some 780,000 distinct CDR3 sequences, approximately 53% recorded once. Study outcomes and limitations: The study could not conclusively compare naive and antigen-experienced cells, given its unsorted PBMCs.

This rearrangement joins TRBV4-1 to TRBJ1-3; the match to TRBD1 covers 7 bases. The sequence came from a man in his forties in good health. Sequencing used blood. DNA for the CDR3: TGCGCCAGCAGCCACACCGGACAGGAAGCCGGAAACACCATATATTTT. Translation: CASSHTGQEAGNTIYF.